This TCR beta chain was identified in a study of shared clonotypes between healthy human individuals (TCRdb year 2020). For the wider study: Three men and a couple of women, aged 18 to 49 years, made up the cohort. For each donor, CD4 naive and CD4 memory were each given three plates, CD8 naive was given two plates, and CD8 memory was given one plate. Blood TCR repertoires of five healthy adults were deeply sequenced to estimate repertoire size and the extent of clonotype sharing between individuals. Different laboratories and diverse techniques were used to prepare libraries and sequence TCR repertoires, to increase sequencing depth and limit assay-specific biases. Per donor, leukapheresis produced somewhere between about 0.94 and 9.5 billion PBMCs.

Donors were healthy HIV-negative adults with no recently reported acute infections or vaccinations. Only Caucasian adults living in Nashville, Tennessee, USA were represented among the donors. CD4+ T cells were enriched by magnetic negative selection; naive cells were then positively selected on CD45RA, and the negative fraction formed the memory subset. Blood was collected by leukapheresis, and PBMCs were isolated by Ficoll-Histopaque density gradient centrifugation and then cryopreserved in liquid nitrogen vapor phase. Analytical flow cytometry was used to check the purity and quantity of each magnetically sorted T cell population. Genomic DNA was isolated from each sorted fraction and quantified by UV absorbance on a Nanodrop 2000c. The paper's findings and limits, for the study overall: Only blood was sampled, and tissue TCR repertoires likely differ from those in blood. Estimated clonotype richness was generally larger for naive than for memory subsets. Based on pairwise subsampling, the degree of clonotype sharing among donors was expected to be affected by sequencing depth. Because the study included a small number of donors, the genetic and exposure-history diversity represented was limited. About 5% of naive CD4, around 3.5% of naive CD8, approximately 2.2% of memory CD4, and around 0.42% of memory CD8 clonotypes were shared across several donors. Higher generation probabilities were observed for clonotypes shared by all four sorted-subset donors than for non-shared clonotypes. Incomplete sequencing was indicated by rarefaction of sorted-subset datasets, despite the large sequencing depth.

This clone was recorded once. Its antigen specificity is not known. The sample holds no much larger clone one base away, and base qualities are not on file. The CDR3 has 16 amino acids, counting the end cysteine and phenylalanine. The sequence is cut down to CDR3 DNA, 48 bases in frame from base 1. Deletion took 5 bases off V and 1 base off J, with a span of 17 bases between the germline ends. CDR1 SGHRS and CDR2 YFSETQ are derived from the germline V gene. Using the deep immunoSEQ assay, TCR CDR3 regions were amplified from genomic DNA by multiplex PCR. For each cell subset, the extracted genomic DNA was distributed evenly across all wells of several immunoSEQ 96-well plates, and each plate served as one replicate. For sorted subsets, 200 to 250 ng of genomic DNA, equivalent to tens of thousands of T cell genomes, went into each replicate PCR. The purified libraries were quantified using a Qubit 3.0 fluorometer, sized with a Bioanalyzer 2100, and then quantified again using the KAPA Library Quantification kit. Each immunoSEQ 96-well plate was sequenced on its own single-read 150-cycle Illumina NextSeq 550 flow cell. The authors' pipeline ran thus. The immunoSEQ output contained only junctional sequences without quality scores, so filtering could not match that applied to full-length reads. To assign V/J genes and CDR3, sequences were annotated against IMGT germline references using PyIR, a Python wrapper for IgBLAST v1.9. Any read was removed if the V/J assignment was weak (E-value above 1e-6), the CDR3 was missing, or the read contained stop codons, out-of-frame junctions, or ambiguous translated residues. V3J clonotypes were defined as sequences sharing an identical inferred V gene, J gene, and CDR3 amino acid sequence. Percentage overlap between repertoires was computed as shared unique clonotypes divided by the size of the smaller repertoire. RTK rarefaction, the Chao1 estimator, and Recon v2.1 estimates of unobserved clonotypes were used to assess repertoire richness. Generation probabilities were computed with OLGA for all TCRbeta clonotypes obtained by the gDNA method from a handful of donors. The clones in this table, taken by TCRdb from immuneACCESS, are in-frame only. Not every clone is retained; where verified, under half of the shortfall comes from an unresolved V gene, and the cause of the rest is unknown. Clone size and the V and J calls come from that table; the DNA yielded D and trimming. Here the sample has hundreds of thousands of clones; approximately 73% occur a single time. The top ten clonotypes cover 1.5% to 2% of the sample.

The source material was memory CD4+ T cells sorted from blood. Sample cell subset or site, as interpreted from the label and publication: CD45RA-negative fraction. The receptor chain draws on TRBV5-1 and TRBJ2-3; tentative D gene TRBD1, with 7 bases matching. This receptor was taken from a woman aged 25 to 39 in good health. The CDR3: CASSRLGGGGTDTQYF. The DNA sequence reads TGCGCCAGCAGTCGACTAGGAGGGGGCGGCACAGATACGCAGTATTTT.